This TCR beta chain was sequenced during a study of response to subunit inactivated influenza vaccine. Study-wide findings and caveats: The authors put forward the suggestion that each seasonal influenza vaccination may bring in only a limited number of new T cells.

Germline loops: CDR1 DFQATT, CDR2 SNEGSKA (reference sequence). Trimming left V 3 bases short and J 2 bases short, with 13 bases between. The CDR3 covers 14 residues. In TCRdb, the RT-PCR reads were re-called with MiXCR into one record per CDR3 protein. The profile covers 450,000 to 600,000 distinct CDR3 sequences, with less than 8% appearing a single time and 10% to 15% taken by the ten largest. With respect to this clonotype: What it recognizes is unknown.

The input for sequencing was PBMCs from blood, taken less than 30 months after vaccination. The V gene is TRBV20-1, the J gene TRBJ2-5; the D call may be TRBD1 or TRBD2 (6 bases each). The sequence derives from a man between 50 and 69 years old who received an inactivated influenza vaccine. CDR3 coding DNA: TGCAGTGCTAGTTTCCAGGGGAGGCAAGAGACCCAGTACTTC. Amino acids: CSASFQGRQETQYF.